Following are 20 T cell receptor beta chains from one sample sequenced in a study of siplizumab effects on memory and regulatory T cells. Repertoires were generated with immunoSEQ multiplex PCR, while TCRdb's copy carries only in-frame clones and drops some. This table holds more than 90,000 clones, around 94% found once. Sequencing was performed on non-Treg CD4+ T cells sorted from blood. Receptor source: a human donor in good health.

This clone has just one count. The J gene is TRBJ2-6, the V gene TRBV2, with a possible D match to TRBD1 (5 bases). With 5 bases removed from V and 1 base from J, the gap between germline ends came to 15 bases. The CDR3 is made up of 17 amino acids. Germline-derived CDR1 and CDR2 are SNHLY and FYNNEI. CDR3 protein: CASSWTRLFSGANVLTF. The CDR3 DNA follows: TGTGCCAGCAGTTGGACAAGGCTTTTTTCTGGGGCCAACGTCCTGACTTTC.

This chain uses TRBV19 with TRBJ1-2; D call uncertain. The V end lost 6 bases, the J end lost 4 bases, and 3 bases lay between the germline ends. Germline V lookup: CDR1 LNHDA, CDR2 SQIVND (reference sequence). The CDR3 is 10 residues long. CDR3 protein: CASSFYGYTF. In DNA, the CDR3 is TGTGCCAGTAGCTTCTATGGCTACACCTTC.

This rearrangement joins TRBV19 to TRBJ1-5; TRBD1 matches 10 bases. Germline loops: CDR1 LNHDA, CDR2 SQIVND (reference sequence). Trimming removed 5 bases from V and 9 bases from J; junction bases left unmatched: 7. The CDR3 is made up of 14 amino acids. The DNA for the CDR3 is TGTGCCAGTAGTCGCCGGGACAGGGGACTGCCCCAGCATTTT. It specifies CASSRRDRGLPQHF.

This chain links TRBV18 with TRBJ1-4; unclear D gene. CDR1 and CDR2 from the germline V gene are KGHSH and LQKENI. V lost 1 base, J lost 3 bases, and 9 bases lay in between. This CDR3 region has 15 residues. The CDR3 region has the DNA TGTGCCAGCTCACCACGCGGGATCCCTAATGAAAAACTGTTTTTT. Protein product: CASSPRGIPNEKLFF.

This clone appeared a single time. CDR3 sequence (DNA): TGTGCCAGCTATACAGGGGGCGTTCAGCCCCAGCATTTT. Its translation: CASYTGGVQPQHF. V usage is TRBV28 and J usage is TRBJ1-5; TRBD1 matches 9 bases. Germline CDR1 MDHEN, CDR2 SYDVKM. This CDR3 spans 13 amino acids. J lost 6 bases, V lost 8 bases, and 5 bases had no gene match.

Here the CDR3 DNA reads TGCGCCAGCAGCGTGGACACCGCTACCTACGAGCAGTACTTC. Its translation is CASSVDTATYEQYF. V is TRBV5-1 and J is TRBJ2-7, with D possibly TRBD1 on 5 matching bases. There are 14 residues in the CDR3. V lost 4 bases and J lost 2, with 13 bases in between. Germline V gene lookup returns CDR1 SGHRS and CDR2 YFSETQ.

CDR3 loop: CASSRPYEQYF. Here the CDR3 DNA reads TGTGCCAGCAGTCGGCCCTACGAGCAGTACTTC. The V call is TRBV28, the J call TRBJ2-7; no clear D. The CDR3 covers 11 residues. CDR1 is MDHEN and CDR2 is SYDVKM in the germline V gene. The V end was cut by 5 bases, the J end by 2 bases, with 4 bases between.

V usage is TRBV5-1 and J usage is TRBJ2-7, with D possibly TRBD1 on 6 matching bases. Trimming pared 1 base from V and 3 bases from J, leaving 11 bases between. CDR3 size: 14 residues. CDR1 SGHRS and CDR2 YFSETQ come from the germline V gene. CDR3 sequence: CASSLTPGDYEQYF. As DNA, the CDR3 is TGCGCCAGCAGCTTGACACCAGGGGACTACGAGCAGTACTTC.

This chain joins TRBV30 and TRBJ2-7, with 11 bases that match TRBD2. CDR1 is GTSNPN, CDR2 SVGIG, per germline (reference sequence). The J segment lost 6 bases and the V segment lost 1 base, leaving 8 bases of the junction unmatched. The CDR3 contains 15 residues. CDR3 in amino acids: CAWSAQLAGETEQYF. The CDR3 bases are TGTGCCTGGAGTGCCCAACTAGCGGGAGAAACCGAGCAGTACTTC.

V usage is TRBV2 and J usage is TRBJ1-1; no clear D. Germline loops: CDR1 SNHLY, CDR2 FYNNEI. V lost 3 bases to trimming and J lost 1 base, with 6 bases between them. The CDR3 loop spans 13 amino acids. The CDR3 DNA reads as TGTGCCAGCAGTGAGCGAGGGAACACTGAAGCTTTCTTT. This gives the protein CASSERGNTEAFF.

V usage is TRBV27 and J usage is TRBJ2-5, with D unresolved. V dropped 5 bases and J dropped 10 bases, with 17 bases sitting between them. CDR1 and CDR2 from the germline V gene are MNHEY and SMNVEV (reference sequence). This CDR3 is built from 13 residues. The CDR3 DNA reads as TGTGCCAGCAGTCTTAATGCTAGAGTTGTCCAGTACTTC. This sequence encodes CASSLNARVVQYF.

Note on this clone: The sample carries other DNA sequences with the same CDR3. The chain links TRBV7-8 to TRBJ1-5; D gene ambiguous. V shed 6 bases and J shed 0 bases, with 12 bases lying between them. The CDR3 contains 15 residues. Germline CDR1 and CDR2: SGHVS and FQNEAQ. The CDR3 nucleotides are TGTGCCAGCAGTTTGGACCGGTATAGCAATCAGCCCCAGCATTTT. Amino acids: CASSLDRYSNQPQHF.

The chain employs TRBV27 and TRBJ1-5, with TRBD1 identical over 9 bases. Germline-derived CDR1 and CDR2 are MNHEY and SMNVEV (reference sequence). J gave up 2 bases and V 5 bases, and 7 bases lay outside the gene matches. The CDR3 is made up of 16 amino acids. CDR3 bases: TGTGCCAGCAGTACGCGACAGGGGGTCGGCAATCAGCCCCAGCATTTT. Translated, it gives CASSTRQGVGNQPQHF.

V usage is TRBV19 and J usage is TRBJ2-5, with 10 bases aligning to TRBD1. The trim removed 4 bases at V and 6 bases at J, leaving 5 bases unmatched. The CDR3 extends over 14 amino acids. Germline V gene data show CDR1 as LNHDA and CDR2 as SQIVND (reference sequence). In DNA, the CDR3 is TGTGCCAGTAGTAGCGGGACAGGGGTACAGACCCAGTACTTC. It specifies CASSSGTGVQTQYF.

This clone was observed a few times. The CDR3 here is CASSPGALQGEQYF. The CDR3 bases are TGTGCCAGCTCACCTGGGGCCCTCCAGGGCGAGCAGTACTTC. The chain links TRBV18 to TRBJ2-7; the D gene is possibly TRBD1 (5 bases). Trimming cost V 3 bases and J 6 bases, with 15 bases left between them. Germline values: CDR1 KGHSH, CDR2 LQKENI. The length of the CDR3 is 14 residues. Using reference TRBV18 and TRBJ2-7 for the parts outside the CDR3, the full variable domain is NAGVMQNPRHLVRRRGQEARLRCSPMKGHSHVYWYRQLPEEGLKFMVYLQKENIIDESGMPKERFSAEFPKEGPSILRIQQVVRGDSAAYFCASSPGALQGEQYFGPGTRLTVT.

CDR3 nucleotides: TGTGCCAGCAGCTTCCCACGTAGCGGGAGGACCTATTACAATGAGCAGTTCTTC. Residues: CASSFPRSGRTYYNEQFF. The chain carries TRBV7-9 and TRBJ2-1; the match to TRBD2 covers 10 bases. The germline CDR1 and CDR2 sequences are SEHNR and FQNEAQ (reference sequence). This CDR3 has 18 residues. The V and J ends lost 3 bases and 4 bases, in that order; junction bases with no gene match: 12. The full variable domain, with the rest looked up from reference TRBV7-9 and TRBJ2-1, is DTGVSQNPRHKITKRGQNVTFRCDPISEHNRLYWYRQTLGQGPEFLTYFQNEAQLEKSRLLSDRFSAERPKGSFSTLEIQRTEQGDSAMYLCASSFPRSGRTYYNEQFFGPGTRLTVL.

V and J are TRBV11-3 and TRBJ2-2; 7 bases line up with TRBD1. Looked up from germline, CDR1 is SGHNT and CDR2 is YENEEA. J lost 2 bases, V lost 8 bases, and 11 bases had no gene match. This CDR3 is 16 amino acids long. In DNA, the CDR3 is TGTGCCAGCGCAAGGGGGAGACAGGGAAACACCGGGGAGCTGTTTTTT. Protein: CASARGRQGNTGELFF.

The chain employs TRBV7-3 and TRBJ1-1, with D uncertain. Deletions cut 6 bases from V and 7 bases from J, with 15 bases between. The CDR3 length is 13 residues. Germline V lookup: CDR1 SGHTA, CDR2 FQGTGA. The CDR3 here is CASRYDGSSEAFF. In DNA, the CDR3 is TGTGCCAGCAGGTATGACGGTTCTAGTGAAGCTTTCTTT.

The chain employs TRBV4-1 and TRBJ2-3, with 11 bases matching TRBD1. The germline V gene has CDR1 MGHRA and CDR2 YSYEKL. The CDR3 loop spans 19 amino acids. Unmatched junction bases numbered 8, after V lost 0 bases and J lost 0 bases. CDR3 protein: CASSQDAGQGAPSTDTQYF. CDR3 bases: TGCGCCAGCAGCCAAGATGCCGGACAGGGGGCCCCTAGCACAGATACGCAGTATTTT.

J is TRBJ1-5 and V is TRBV30; 7 positions match TRBD1. V shed 6 bases, J shed 3 bases, and the junction held 5 bases outside the gene matches. This CDR3 spans 13 amino acids. The germline V gene has CDR1 GTSNPN and CDR2 SVGIG (reference sequence). CDR3 in DNA: TGTGCCTGCCGGGACAGTTACAATCAGCCCCAGCATTTT. Protein product: CACRDSYNQPQHF.